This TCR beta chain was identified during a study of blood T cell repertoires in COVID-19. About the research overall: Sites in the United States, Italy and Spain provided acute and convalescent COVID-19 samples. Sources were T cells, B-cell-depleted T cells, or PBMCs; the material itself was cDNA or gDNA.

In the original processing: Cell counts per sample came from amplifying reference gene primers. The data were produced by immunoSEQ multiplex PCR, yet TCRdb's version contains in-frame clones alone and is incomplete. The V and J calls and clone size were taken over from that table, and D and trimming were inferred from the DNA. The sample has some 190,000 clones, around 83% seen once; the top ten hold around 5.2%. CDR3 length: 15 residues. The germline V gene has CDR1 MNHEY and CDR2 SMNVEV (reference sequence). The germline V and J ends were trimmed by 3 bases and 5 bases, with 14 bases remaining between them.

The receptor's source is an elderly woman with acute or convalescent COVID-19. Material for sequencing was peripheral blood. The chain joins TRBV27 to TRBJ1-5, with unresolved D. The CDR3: CASSFSELAHQPQHF. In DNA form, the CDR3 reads TGTGCCAGCAGTTTTTCGGAACTAGCTCATCAGCCCCAGCATTTT.